This TCR beta chain was recorded in a study of OX40 agonist ivuxolimab in advanced cancers. Generated by immunoSEQ multiplex PCR, the TCRdb table keeps only in-frame clones and is missing some. This sample has approximately 80,000 clones, with approximately 89% found just once. V shed 7 bases and J shed 7 bases, with 16 bases lying between them. The CDR3 is 13 residues long. Germline values: CDR1 LNHDA, CDR2 SQIVND (reference sequence). The source material was CD4+ or CD8+ T cells sorted from blood, sampled in a trial of the OX40 agonist ivuxolimab. The source is an adult with an advanced solid tumor such as melanoma, head and neck, liver or kidney cancer. The chain employs TRBV19 and TRBJ2-5; D is perhaps TRBD1 or TRBD2 (6 bases each). For the CDR3, the DNA is TGTGCCAGTATAGGGGGGCGAACCGGGACCCAGTACTTC. Translated: CASIGGRTGTQYF.